The present entry profiles one T cell receptor beta chain with its context. Its cognate antigen has yet to be identified. Base qualities are not at hand, and no much larger clone is one base apart. CDR1 SGHTA and CDR2 FQGNSA were looked up in the germline V gene. The junction shows trimming of 7 bases on V and 4 bases on J, and the gene matches do not reach 5 bases of it. CDR3 length: 13 amino acids, cysteine to phenylalanine. The kept DNA is CDR3 alone, 39 bases in frame from the first base. The sample belongs to a study of cytotoxic CD8 clonotypes in ibrutinib-treated CLL (dated by TCRdb to about 2021). Regarding the research as a whole: In this cohort, 15 patients were treatment-naive and approximately 10 were relapsed/refractory, while approximately 18 had unmutated IGHV. Responses were partial in roughly 25 patients and complete in 2; after median approximately 69 months follow-up, about 15 stayed in remission and roughly twelve progressed. Samples at response were collected after a median of 12 months of treatment, with a range of roughly 6 to 40 months. An average of about 250,000 productive templates and 94,082 productive rearrangements was obtained per sample. Longitudinal samples were obtainable from about 30% of the roughly 90 participants in the trial. Cryopreserved peripheral blood mononuclear cells were collected before treatment, at response, and at either disease progression or sustained remission. Patients were still on ibrutinib when every remission and progressive disease sample was collected. The research as a whole found: Clonality increased at ibrutinib response, stayed stable in sustained remission, and fell back toward baseline at progression. Baseline clonality exceeded that of age-matched healthy donors and correlated strongly with circulating CD8+ T-cell counts. Public clonotypes were found to be uncommon and were observed to contract or remain stable during treatment; the increase in clonality was shown to reflect expansion of private clonotypes at ibrutinib response. Sampling times were not matched between patients in sustained remission and patients whose disease was progressing, and lymph node repertoires were not examined.

The time point label of this sample denotes: around 2 years on ibrutinib. For TCR beta library preparation, around 2.1 micrograms of genomic DNA were extracted from the cryopreserved PBMCs. High-throughput TCR beta sequencing was performed on longitudinal blood samples from CLL patients receiving ibrutinib monotherapy. The patients were enrolled in a single-center, open-label phase 2 trial of ibrutinib monotherapy. Each clonotype received, on average, 10x coverage in deep resolution sequencing performed on a MiSeq, where the target depth lay between 1 in 1 million and 1 in 200,000 T cells. The immunoSEQ hsTCRB Kit was used to generate the TCR beta libraries. Processing in the source paper ran as follows. Data were analyzed with ImmunoSEQ Data Assistant and ImmunoSEQ Analyzer, with V, D and J genes assigned per IMGT definitions. Clonality, which ranges from 0 to 1, was calculated by subtracting the normalized Shannon entropy of productive rearrangement frequencies from one. Public clonotype analysis was restricted to overrepresented clonotypes comprising at least 0.05% of each patient's repertoire. About 13 age-matched healthy donor repertoires from immuneACCESS were used as controls for clonality. In its TCRdb copy, this immuneACCESS table keeps in-frame sequences only and misses some clones. Where compared with another copy, unresolved V genes explain less than half of these, and the others have no known cause. V and J calls and clone size come straight from that table; D and trimming were deduced from the DNA. Here the sample has about 140,000 clones; more than 75% occur a single time. The top ten clonotypes cover around 4.9% of the sample.

The clonotype comes from a human donor with chronic lymphocytic leukemia. Rearrangement joined TRBV7-2 to TRBJ2-5; TRBD2 agrees with 8 junctional bases. The material was PBMCs, obtained after 24 months of ibrutinib treatment. The DNA sequence is given as TGTGCCAGCACCCCGGGGGGGGCAGAGACCCAGTACTTC. This encodes CASTPGGAETQYF.